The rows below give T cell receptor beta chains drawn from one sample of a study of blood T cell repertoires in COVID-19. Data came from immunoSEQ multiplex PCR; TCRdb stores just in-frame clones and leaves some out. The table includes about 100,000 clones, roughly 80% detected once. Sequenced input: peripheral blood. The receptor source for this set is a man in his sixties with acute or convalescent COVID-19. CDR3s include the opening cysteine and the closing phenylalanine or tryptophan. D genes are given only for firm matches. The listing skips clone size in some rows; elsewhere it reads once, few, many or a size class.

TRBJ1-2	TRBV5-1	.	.	CASTPGSEGGGYTF	TGCGCCAGCACCCCGGGATCCGAGGGTGGTGGCTACACCTTC
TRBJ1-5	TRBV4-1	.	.	CASSQGGDGQPQHF	TGCGCCAGCAGCCAAGGGGGAGATGGGCAGCCCCAGCATTTT
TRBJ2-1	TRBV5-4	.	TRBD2	CASSSTSGPRGEQFF	TGTGCCAGCAGCTCGACTAGCGGGCCACGGGGAGAGCAGTTCTTC
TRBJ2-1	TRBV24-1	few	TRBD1	CATRTGGVSNEQFF	TGTGCCACCAGAACAGGGGGCGTATCAAATGAGCAGTTCTTC
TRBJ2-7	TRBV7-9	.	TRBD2	CASVSSGAAYEQYF	TGTGCCAGCGTCTCTAGCGGGGCCGCCTACGAGCAGTACTTC
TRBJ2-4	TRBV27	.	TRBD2	CASSLSYPGLGHGNIQYF	TGTGCCAGCAGTTTATCTTACCCGGGACTAGGACATGGAAACATTCAGTACTTC
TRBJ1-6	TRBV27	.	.	CASSPTKPLGQYNSPLHF	TGTGCCAGCAGTCCGACAAAGCCCTTGGGGCAGTATAATTCACCCCTCCACTTT
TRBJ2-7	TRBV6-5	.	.	CASSQGRSYEQYF	TGTGCCAGCAGCCAGGGGCGCTCCTACGAGCAGTACTTC
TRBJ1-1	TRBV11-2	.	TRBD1	CASSFLDRVVNTEAFF	TGTGCCAGCAGCTTCCTAGACAGGGTGGTGAACACTGAAGCTTTCTTT
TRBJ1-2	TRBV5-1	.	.	CASSPDRNGYTF	TGCGCCAGCAGCCCCGACAGGAATGGCTACACCTTC
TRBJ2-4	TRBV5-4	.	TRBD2	CASSTPSGTRENIQYF	TGTGCCAGCAGCACTCCATCCGGGACTAGAGAAAACATTCAGTACTTC
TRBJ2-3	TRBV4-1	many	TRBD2	CASSQVRLAGRGTYTDTQYF	TGCGCCAGCAGCCAAGTTAGGCTAGCGGGACGGGGGACTTACACAGATACGCAGTATTTT
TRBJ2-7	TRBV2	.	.	CASRTDRLEQYF	TGTGCCAGCAGAACCGACAGGCTTGAGCAGTACTTC
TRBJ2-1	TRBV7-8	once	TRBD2	CASSPLRPGLAGYNEQFF	TGTGCCAGCAGCCCCCTGCGGCCGGGACTAGCGGGTTACAATGAGCAGTTCTTC
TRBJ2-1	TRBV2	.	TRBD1	CASSEGQGVYEQFF	TGTGCCAGCAGTGAAGGACAGGGGGTTTATGAGCAGTTCTTC
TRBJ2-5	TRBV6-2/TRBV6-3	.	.	CASSSGSTSFQTQYF	TGTGCCAGCAGTTCGGGGTCTACTAGTTTCCAGACCCAGTACTTC
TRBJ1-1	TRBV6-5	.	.	CASSYRAGAEAFF	TGTGCCAGCAGTTACAGGGCGGGTGCTGAAGCTTTCTTT
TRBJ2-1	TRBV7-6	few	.	CASSLRVRRSYNEQFF	TGTGCCAGCAGTTTACGTGTCCGCAGGTCGTACAATGAGCAGTTCTTC
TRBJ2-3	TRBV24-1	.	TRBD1	CATSEGGQGTDTQYF	TGTGCCACCAGTGAAGGGGGACAGGGCACAGATACGCAGTATTTT
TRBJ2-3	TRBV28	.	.	CASSFGFGTDTQYF	TGTGCCAGCAGTTTCGGTTTTGGCACAGATACGCAGTATTTT
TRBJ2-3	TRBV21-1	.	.	CASSKKKSGTGLVDTQYF	TGTGCCAGCAGCAAAAAAAAGTCGGGGACAGGGTTAGTAGATACGCAGTATTTT
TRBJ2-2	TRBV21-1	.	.	CASSLIWGTNTGELFF	TGTGCCAGCAGCCTCATATGGGGCACGAACACCGGGGAGCTGTTTTTT
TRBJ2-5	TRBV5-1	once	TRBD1	CASVNDRAETQYF	TGCGCCAGCGTTAATGACAGGGCGGAGACCCAGTACTTC
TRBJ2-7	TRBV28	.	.	CASIPAGLQGKGGLYEQYF	TGTGCCAGCATCCCCGCGGGGCTGCAGGGGAAGGGGGGGCTATACGAGCAGTACTTC
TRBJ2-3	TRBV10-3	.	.	CASTSGLHSTDTQYF	TGTGCCTCGACGTCGGGACTCCATAGCACAGATACGCAGTATTTT
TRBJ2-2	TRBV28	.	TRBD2	CASSPETSLNTGELFF	TGTGCCAGCAGCCCCGAGACTAGCTTGAACACCGGGGAGCTGTTTTTT
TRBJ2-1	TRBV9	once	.	CASSVAGTSDNEQFF	TGTGCCAGCAGCGTAGCTGGGACATCCGACAATGAGCAGTTCTTC
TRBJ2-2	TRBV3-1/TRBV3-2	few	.	CASSQGATGELFF	TGTGCCAGCAGCCAAGGGGCCACCGGGGAGCTGTTTTTT
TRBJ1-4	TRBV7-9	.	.	CASSPGGVTNEKLFF	TGTGCCAGCAGCCCGGGGGGGGTAACTAATGAAAAACTGTTTTTT
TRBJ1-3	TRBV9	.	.	CASSPGTDSGNTIYF	TGTGCCAGCAGCCCGGGTACGGACTCTGGAAACACCATATATTTT
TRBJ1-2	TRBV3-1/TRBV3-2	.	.	CASSLQGDYGYTF	TGTGCCAGCAGCCTCCAAGGGGACTATGGCTACACCTTC
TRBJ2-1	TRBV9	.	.	CASSVLADYNEQFF	TGTGCCAGCAGCGTACTAGCAGACTACAATGAGCAGTTCTTC
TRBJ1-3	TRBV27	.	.	CASSLYGHGGSTIYF	TGTGCCAGCAGTTTATATGGACACGGGGGGAGCACCATATATTTT
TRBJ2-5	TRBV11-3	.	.	CASSLGGASQETQYF	TGTGCCAGCAGCTTAGGTGGGGCGTCCCAAGAGACCCAGTACTTC
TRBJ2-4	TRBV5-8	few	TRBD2	CASSLNLGGRNIQYF	TGTGCCAGCAGCTTAAACCTGGGAGGGAGAAACATTCAGTACTTC
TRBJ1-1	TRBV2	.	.	CASSELKGGGTEAFF	TGTGCCAGCAGTGAATTAAAAGGCGGTGGCACTGAAGCTTTCTTT
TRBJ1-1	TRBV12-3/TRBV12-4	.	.	CASSERAGTEAFF	TGTGCCAGCAGTGAGAGGGCCGGCACTGAAGCTTTCTTT
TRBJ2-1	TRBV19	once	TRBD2	CASSMWGLAHEQFF	TGTGCCAGTAGTATGTGGGGACTAGCGCATGAGCAGTTCTTC
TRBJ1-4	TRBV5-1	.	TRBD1	CASSLRPGQDNEKLFF	TGCGCCAGCAGCTTAAGACCGGGACAGGATAATGAAAAACTGTTTTTT
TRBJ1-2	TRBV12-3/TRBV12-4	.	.	CASSFLQNYGYTF	TGTGCCAGCAGTTTTTTACAGAACTATGGCTACACCTTC
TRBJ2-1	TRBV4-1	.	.	CASSQDRARSNEQFF	TGCGCCAGCAGCCAAGATCGAGCTCGGTCCAATGAGCAGTTCTTC
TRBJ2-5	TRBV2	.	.	CASTLDRETQYF	TGTGCCAGCACGCTAGACCGCGAGACCCAGTACTTC
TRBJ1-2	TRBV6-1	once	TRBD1	CASSERGTGGLGYTF	TGTGCCAGCAGTGAAAGGGGGACAGGGGGCCTTGGCTACACCTTC
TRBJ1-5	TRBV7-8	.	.	CASSSGNQPQHF	TGTGCCAGCAGCTCAGGGAATCAGCCCCAGCATTTT
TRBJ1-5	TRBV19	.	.	CASRNSLLLPNQPQHF	TGTGCCAGTAGAAACTCCCTTTTGTTACCTAATCAGCCCCAGCATTTT
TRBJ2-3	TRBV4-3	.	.	CASRPGLPNTDTQYF	TGCGCCAGCAGGCCGGGACTTCCGAACACAGATACGCAGTATTTT